The clone carrying this TCR beta chain has a count of ten or more. What it binds is unknown. These data come from a study of cytomegalovirus exposure and HLA in healthy donors. Both 60 Vbeta primers and 13 Jbeta primers went into the PCR. Sequencing was performed with immunoSEQ multiplex PCR; in TCRdb, only in-frame clones are kept and a portion is missing. This sample has some 90,000 clones, with over 65% found just once. General study findings and limits: HLA alleles showed associations with about 17,000 TCR beta sequences in a later analysis, at a 0.05 false discovery rate. For most TCR beta V segments, an earlier analysis put the productive rate at about 90% or about 30% of the time. The dataset shows that most TCR sequences were rare, while some public TCRs occurred in many donors. The authors enumerated over 150 TCR beta chains as linked to cytomegalovirus.

Deletions cut 1 base from V and 5 bases from J, with 9 bases between. Germline V gives CDR1 SEHNR, CDR2 FQNEAQ (reference sequence). The CDR3 is 14 amino acids. The sample taken for sequencing was PBMCs. This sequence joins TRBV7-9 and TRBJ2-1; D gene unclear. The source is a human donor in good health. The CDR3 nucleotides are TGTGCCAGCAGCTTAGTAGGTAGCAACAATGAGCAGTTCTTC. It codes for CASSLVGSNNEQFF.